What follows are 32 T cell receptor beta chains derived from one specimen sequenced in a study of T cells in Graves' hyperthyroidism and ophthalmopathy. Researchers took RNA transcripts and amplified the TCR beta CDR3 regions from them. A set of HTBI primers served as the primers for a first-round RT-PCR of the TCR CDR3. Each CDR3 protein is one row after TCRdb ran MiXCR on the multiplex PCR reads. The profile shows almost 600,000 distinct CDR3 sequences, approximately 44% of them singletons. The specimen sequenced was peripheral blood or thyroid tissue (not recorded which). These receptors came from a woman aged 18-29 years with Graves' hyperthyroidism.

This clonotype was seen at least ten times. The chain is built from TRBV5-8 and TRBJ2-7, with TRBD1 identical over 7 bases. CDR3 length equals 15 residues. Germline CDR1 SGHTS, CDR2 YDEGEE. V trimming: 5 bases; J trimming: 3 bases; junction bases outside the gene matches: 11. This CDR3 reads CASSPDRESYYEQYF. For the CDR3, the DNA is TGTGCCAGCAGTCCAGACAGGGAGTCTTACTACGAGCAGTACTTC.

The table lists this clonotype with many counts. The CDR3 reads CASSGRQGATQYF. Here the CDR3 DNA reads TGTGCCAGCAGCGGCAGACAGGGTGCGACCCAGTACTTC. J is TRBJ2-5 and V is TRBV9; 7 bases match TRBD1. J lost 7 bases, V lost 3 bases, and 6 bases had no gene match. The CDR3 extends over 13 amino acids. Germline-derived CDR1 and CDR2 are SGDLS and YYNGEE.

This clonotype has more than one count but fewer than ten. J is TRBJ2-7 and V is TRBV12-3 or TRBV12-4; TRBD2 agrees at 12 bases. Trimming removed 5 bases from V and 3 bases from J; junction bases left unmatched: 8. The CDR3 contains 16 residues. CDR3 residues: CASSPPGLAGLYEQYF. The CDR3 DNA follows: TGTGCCAGCAGTCCGCCGGGACTAGCGGGCCTCTACGAGCAGTACTTC.

Details on this clonotype: A read error is possible here, since a much larger clone lies one base away. The rearrangement joins TRBV6-6 to TRBJ1-2, with D hard to call. CDR3 length: 16 amino acids. Germline V gives CDR1 MNHNY, CDR2 SVGAGI (reference sequence). The CDR3 is CASSYSSRGTNYSYTF. The CDR3 nucleotides read TGTGCCAGCAGTTACTCGAGCCGGGGAACCAACTATAGCTACACCTTC.

This clonotype was recorded many times. This chain joins TRBV12-3 or TRBV12-4 and TRBJ2-7; 12 nucleotides line up with TRBD2. This CDR3 contains 14 residues. Trimming removed 2 bases from V and 4 bases from J; junction bases left unmatched: 0. The CDR3 nucleotides read TGTGCCAGCAGTTTAACTAGCGGGAGGTACGAGCAGTACTTC. Protein product: CASSLTSGRYEQYF.

This clonotype was seen ten or more times. CDR3: CATSAAGGGYEQYF. In DNA form, the CDR3 reads TGTGCCACCAGTGCGGCGGGAGGAGGCTACGAGCAGTACTTC. The chain recombines TRBV24-1 with TRBJ2-7; 8 nucleotides align to TRBD2. Germline V gene data show CDR1 as KGHDR and CDR2 as SFDVKD. Trimming removed 5 bases from V and 3 bases from J; junction bases left unmatched: 5. The CDR3 runs to 14 residues.

This clonotype was recorded at least ten times. The V call is TRBV19, the J call TRBJ2-5, with D perhaps TRBD2 (5 bases). The CDR3 spans 14 residues. Looked up from germline, CDR1 is LNHDA and CDR2 is SQIVND (reference sequence). Trimming took 6 bases from V and 5 from J, leaving 16 bases between them. The CDR3 is CASSPGRSKETQYF. CDR3 nucleotide sequence: TGTGCCAGTAGCCCGGGAAGGAGTAAGGAGACCCAGTACTTC.

With regard to this clonotype: This CDR3 fails to terminate in the conserved phenylalanine or tryptophan, so it likely reflects a read error. The DNA is omitted, as the CDR3 cannot be located on it reliably, and the CDR3 follows TCRdb's listing. The chain employs TRBV29-1 and TRBJ2-5; TRBD2 reflects the table's D call only, with no check against the DNA. The CDR3 length is 8 residues, termini included. The V gene's germline CDR1 is SQVTM and CDR2 ANQGSEA. The CDR3 reads CSVDGLAG.

Details on this clonotype: The conserved final phenylalanine or tryptophan is absent from the CDR3, which likely points to a read error. No DNA is shown, since the ends of the CDR3 on it are uncertain; the CDR3 is the one TCRdb lists. This chain joins TRBV7-9 and TRBJ2-7; TRBD2, the table's D call, lacks a check against the DNA. In germline, CDR1 is SEHNR, CDR2 FQNEAQ (reference sequence). The CDR3 length is 13 residues, termini included. This CDR3 is CASSYPSGRAGYT.

V gene TRBV20-1 combines with J gene TRBJ1-5; D is perhaps TRBD1 (5 bases). The CDR3 spans 12 residues. With 2 bases removed from V and 13 bases from J, the gap between germline ends came to 15 bases. The germline CDR1 and CDR2 sequences are DFQATT and SNEGSKA (reference sequence). As DNA, the CDR3 is TGCAGTGCTAGAAGTCCAAGGGGAACACAGCATTTT. Translated: CSARSPRGTQHF.

This clonotype was observed at least ten times. The V gene is TRBV24-1, the J gene TRBJ2-2; 7 bases line up with TRBD1. J lost 6 bases, V lost 4 bases, and 10 bases had no gene match. The CDR3 length is 16 residues. From germline, CDR1 is KGHDR and CDR2 SFDVKD. The CDR3: CATSDQQGLVAGELFF. The CDR3 DNA reads as TGTGCCACCAGTGACCAACAGGGGCTTGTTGCCGGGGAGCTGTTTTTT.

This clonotype was detected ten times or more. The J gene is TRBJ2-7, the V gene TRBV7-9; D is undetermined. Germline values: CDR1 SEHNR, CDR2 FQNEAQ (reference sequence). This CDR3 is built from 14 residues. Trimming removed 1 base at V and 1 base at J, with 8 bases between. CDR3 nucleotides: TGTGCCAGCAGCTTAGGGGCACCGTCCTACGAGCAGTACTTC. Residues: CASSLGAPSYEQYF.

This CDR3 is CASSPSGTRYGYTF. The DNA for the CDR3 is TGTGCCAGCAGCCCCAGCGGGACGAGATATGGCTACACCTTC. The V call is TRBV7-8, the J call TRBJ1-2; TRBD1 might be the D (5 bases). Germline values: CDR1 SGHVS, CDR2 FQNEAQ. CDR3 size: 14 residues. V was cut by 5 bases and J by 5 bases, with 15 bases left in between.

The chain employs TRBV19 and TRBJ2-7; no reliable D call. The last part of the DNA fits TRBJ2-1 better; the J call may be wrong. Germline V gene sequence: CDR1 LNHDA, CDR2 SQIVND (reference sequence). The CDR3 is made up of 16 amino acids. The chain's CDR3 is CASSTSTRVGGNEQFF. The CDR3 DNA follows: TGTGCCAGTAGTACCTCAACCCGGGTGGGTGGGAATGAGCAGTTCTTC.

This rearrangement joins TRBV15 to TRBJ1-2; D might be TRBD1 (5 bases). V was clipped by 0 bases and J by 2 bases, with 10 bases between them. Germline CDR1 is LNHNV and CDR2 is YYDKDF (reference sequence). The CDR3 has 15 residues. The CDR3 protein is CATSREGDRNYGYTF. The CDR3 DNA sequence: TGTGCCACCAGCAGAGAAGGAGACAGAAACTATGGCTACACCTTC. The full variable domain, in which reference TRBV15 and TRBJ1-2 provide the parts outside the CDR3, is DAMVIQNPRYQVTQFGKPVTLSCSQTLNHNVMYWYQQKSSQAPKLLFHYYDKDFNNEADTPDNFQSRRPNTSFCFLDIRSPGLGDTAMYLCATSREGDRNYGYTFGSGTRLTVV.

This clonotype was observed at least ten times. The chain employs TRBV4-1 and TRBJ2-7, with a tentative D call TRBD2 (5 bases). The CDR3 is 13 amino acids. Per germline, CDR1 MGHRA and CDR2 YSYEKL. V lost 4 bases and J lost 5, with 12 bases in between. The CDR3 sequence is CASSPLPGNEQYF. CDR3 sequence (DNA): TGCGCCAGCAGCCCCTTACCGGGGAACGAGCAGTACTTC.

The chain links TRBV24-1 to TRBJ2-7, with a tentative D call TRBD2 (6 bases). The V gene's germline CDR1 is KGHDR and CDR2 SFDVKD. This CDR3 spans 14 amino acids. Trimming pared 6 bases from V and 0 bases from J, leaving 11 bases between. The CDR3 loop is CATSWSGRSYEQYF. CDR3 nucleotide sequence: TGTGCCACCAGTTGGAGCGGGCGCTCCTACGAGCAGTACTTC.

The rearrangement uses TRBV10-3 and TRBJ2-7; D not certain. CDR1 and CDR2 (germline): ENHRY, SYGVKD. V was pared by 2 bases and J by 1 base, with 27 bases between. The CDR3 is 20 residues long. The CDR3 DNA sequence: TGTGCCATCAGTGAGCTCCCTCCCCCATCAAGGCAATGGATATCCTACGAGCAGTACTTC. It translates to CAISELPPPSRQWISYEQYF.

This clonotype was seen once. A single base separates this from a much larger clone, so it may be a read error. The chain uses TRBV7-2 and TRBJ2-7; no clear D. The CDR3 is 12 amino acids. Per the germline V gene, CDR1 is SGHTA and CDR2 is FQGNSA. Between the trimmed V and J ends, which lost 6 bases and 2 bases, there was a span of 8 bases. The CDR3 bases are TGTGCCAGCAGTAACCCACCCTACGAGCAGTACTTC. Translation: CASSNPPYEQYF.

This clonotype appeared once. The chain links TRBV20-1 to TRBJ1-1, with 7 bases lining up with TRBD1. CDR1 and CDR2 from the germline V gene are DFQATT and SNEGSKA (reference sequence). The CDR3 sequence is 15 residues long. The ends lost 3 bases at V and 3 bases at J; junction bases unmatched: 10. This CDR3 reads CSASLGGELYTEAFF. DNA for the CDR3: TGCAGTGCTAGCTTAGGGGGCGAGTTGTACACTGAAGCTTTCTTT.

This clonotype has at least ten counts. As DNA, the CDR3 is TGTGCCAGCAGCCTGAGTCCACAGGGGAACACTGAAGCTTTCTTT. Amino acid sequence: CASSLSPQGNTEAFF. V is TRBV11-2 and J is TRBJ1-1, with D perhaps TRBD1 (6 bases). V lost 5 bases and J 1 base, leaving 14 bases between the germline ends. This CDR3 is 15 amino acids long. The germline CDR1 and CDR2 sequences are SGHAT and FQNNGV.

The V and J genes are TRBV20-1 and TRBJ2-5; TRBD2 matches 10 bases. The germline gives CDR1 DFQATT, CDR2 SNEGSKA (reference sequence). Losses at the gene ends were 3 bases for V and 1 base for J; bases not matched to a gene: 8. The CDR3 is 16 residues long. The CDR3 region has the DNA TGCAGTGCTAGTCTGGTAACTAGCGGGACCCAAGAGACCCAGTACTTC. Its translation is CSASLVTSGTQETQYF.

This clonotype was detected ten times or more. V is TRBV13 and J is TRBJ1-6; D gene unclear. Looked up from germline, CDR1 is PRHDT and CDR2 is FYEKMQ (reference sequence). V gave up 5 bases and J gave up 7 bases, with 15 bases separating them. This CDR3 has 15 residues. DNA for the CDR3: TGTGCCAGCAGCCCCACTGGGAGGGAGAATTCACCCCTCCACTTT. Its protein is CASSPTGRENSPLHF.

This clonotype showed up just a few times. The chain couples TRBV18 to TRBJ1-1, with a possible D match to TRBD1 (6 bases). Germline values: CDR1 KGHSH, CDR2 LQKENI. CDR3 length equals 15 residues. The ends were cut back, 3 bases at V and 5 bases at J, with 16 bases in the middle. The CDR3 region is CASSPSQGGRTEAFF. Here the CDR3 DNA reads TGTGCCAGCTCACCCTCACAGGGAGGACGGACTGAAGCTTTCTTT.

The V call is TRBV25-1, the J call TRBJ2-7; TRBD1 agrees at 8 bases. This CDR3 is built from 15 residues. Losses at the gene ends were 6 bases for V and 0 bases for J; bases not matched to a gene: 7. Germline CDR1 is MGHDK and CDR2 is SYGVNS. For the CDR3, the DNA is TGTGCCAGCAGGAGGGACAGGCTGAGCTCCTACGAGCAGTACTTC. This sequence encodes CASRRDRLSSYEQYF.

This clonotype was seen at least ten times. Germline is not matched at one junction end, which may reflect a read error. The J gene is TRBJ1-2, the V gene TRBV6-1, with no clear D. This CDR3 has 12 amino acids. Germline CDR1 is MNHNS and CDR2 is SASEGT. Here the CDR3 DNA reads TGTGTCAGCAGTGAATATGGGGATGGCTACACCTTC. As protein: CVSSEYGDGYTF.

The gene calls are TRBV10-3 and TRBJ1-1; the match to TRBD1 covers 8 bases. The V gene end was trimmed by 3 bases and the J gene end by 1 base; junction bases not matched to a gene: 4. The CDR3 loop spans 15 amino acids. Germline CDR1 reads ENHRY; CDR2 reads SYGVKD. CDR3 DNA sequence: TGTGCCATCAGTGATGGGACAGGTGCGAACACTGAAGCTTTCTTT. Its protein is CAISDGTGANTEAFF.

Turning to this clonotype: This may be a read error: a much more frequent sequence differs by one nucleotide. The chain links TRBV6-1 to TRBJ2-7; 7 bases line up with TRBD1. The CDR3 consists of 14 residues. CDR1 and CDR2 from the germline V gene are MNHNS and SASEGT. The CDR3 here is CAGSPTGSLYEQYF. The CDR3 coding sequence is TGTGCCGGCAGCCCGACAGGGAGTCTCTACGAGCAGTACTTC.

The gene calls are TRBV7-9 and TRBJ2-5, with TRBD2 matching over 12 bases. This CDR3 comprises 17 residues. The germline V gene encodes CDR1 SEHNR and CDR2 FQNEAQ (reference sequence). Losses at the gene ends were 3 bases for V and 1 base for J; bases not matched to a gene: 6. This CDR3 reads CASSFGLAGQAQETQYF. The CDR3 bases are TGTGCCAGCAGCTTCGGACTAGCGGGACAGGCCCAAGAGACCCAGTACTTC.

The chain is built from TRBV24-1 and TRBJ1-5; weak D call: TRBD1 (5 bases). The germline V and J ends were trimmed by 7 bases and 4 bases, with 19 bases remaining between them. Germline V lookup: CDR1 KGHDR, CDR2 SFDVKD. This CDR3 region has 16 residues. CDR3 nucleotides: TGTGCCACCAGCAACGAACAGGAGGGAGGGAATCAGCCCCAGCATTTT. The encoded protein is CATSNEQEGGNQPQHF.

This clonotype was counted at least ten times. This chain links TRBV19 with TRBJ1-1, with a possible D match to TRBD1 (5 bases). Germline V gene sequence: CDR1 LNHDA, CDR2 SQIVND (reference sequence). CDR3 length: 15 amino acids. V was trimmed by 6 bases and J by 5 bases, leaving 19 bases between them. CDR3 DNA sequence: TGTGCCAGTAGCCACGGGACTAGGAGAGGGACTGAAGCTTTCTTT. Its translation is CASSHGTRRGTEAFF. The full variable domain, its missing parts supplied by reference TRBV19 and TRBJ1-1, is DGGITQSPKYLFRKEGQNVTLSCEQNLNHDAMYWYRQDPGQGLRLIYYSQIVNDFQKGDIAEGYSVSREKKESFPLTVTSAQKNPTAFYLCASSHGTRRGTEAFFGQGTRLTVV.

The sample holds a few counts of this clonotype. The chain recombines TRBV4-1 with TRBJ2-7; 10 positions agree with TRBD1. CDR3 length equals 15 residues. Germline V gives CDR1 MGHRA, CDR2 YSYEKL. V shed 2 bases, J shed 2 bases, and the junction held 3 bases outside the gene matches. The CDR3 loop reads CASSQPTGGTYEQYF. The CDR3 DNA reads TGCGCCAGCAGCCAACCGACAGGGGGCACCTACGAGCAGTACTTC.